Ten or more counts support the clone carrying this T cell receptor (beta chain). Trimming left V 0 bases short and J 5 bases short, with 11 bases between. The length of the CDR3 is 14 residues. Germline V gene data show CDR1 as SGHRS and CDR2 as YFSETQ. This entry belongs to a study of T-cell reconstitution after alpha-beta-depleted transplantation in children. The authors prepared the TCRbeta library with unique molecular identifiers. TCRdb reprocessed the PCR reads with MiXCR, giving one entry per CDR3 protein. The data hold 450,000 to 500,000 distinct CDR3 sequences, with about an eighth observed a single time.

The source of this sequence is a human donor who donated a stem cell graft to a child with combined immunodeficiency. The sample in question was PBMCs from the stem cell graft donor, obtained from the stem cell graft. V usage is TRBV5-1 and J usage is TRBJ2-5; no firm D call. Here the CDR3 reads CASSLEDPGETQYF. DNA for the CDR3: TGCGCCAGCAGCTTGGAGGACCCCGGGGAGACCCAGTACTTC.